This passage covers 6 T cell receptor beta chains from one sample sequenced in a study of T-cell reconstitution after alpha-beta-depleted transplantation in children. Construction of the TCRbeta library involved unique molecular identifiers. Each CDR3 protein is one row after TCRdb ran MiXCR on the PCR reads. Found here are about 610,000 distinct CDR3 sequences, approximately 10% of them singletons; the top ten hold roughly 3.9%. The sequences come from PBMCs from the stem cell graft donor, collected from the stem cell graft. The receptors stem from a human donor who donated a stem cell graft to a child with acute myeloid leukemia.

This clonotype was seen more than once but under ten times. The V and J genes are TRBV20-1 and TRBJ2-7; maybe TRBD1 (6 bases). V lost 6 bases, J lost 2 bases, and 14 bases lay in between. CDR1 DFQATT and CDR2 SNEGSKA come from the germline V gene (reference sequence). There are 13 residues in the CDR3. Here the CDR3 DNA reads TGCAGTGCCCTAGGACAGCGACCCTACGAGCAGTACTTC. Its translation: CSALGQRPYEQYF.

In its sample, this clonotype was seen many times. CDR3 sequence reads: CAIAGVADSYEQYF. In DNA form, the CDR3 reads TGTGCCATCGCTGGTGTAGCGGACTCCTACGAGCAGTACTTC. The chain uses TRBV10-3 and TRBJ2-7; TRBD2 might be the D (6 bases). CDR1 is ENHRY, CDR2 SYGVKD, per germline. The germline V and J ends were trimmed by 8 bases and 0 bases, with 14 bases remaining between them. There are 14 residues in the CDR3.

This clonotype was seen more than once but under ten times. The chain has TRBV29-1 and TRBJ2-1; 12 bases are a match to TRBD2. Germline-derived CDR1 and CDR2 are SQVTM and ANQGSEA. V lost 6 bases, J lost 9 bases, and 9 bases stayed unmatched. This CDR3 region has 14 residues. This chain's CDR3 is CSVVRLAGDSEQFF. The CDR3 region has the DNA TGCAGCGTGGTTCGACTAGCGGGAGACTCTGAGCAGTTCTTC.

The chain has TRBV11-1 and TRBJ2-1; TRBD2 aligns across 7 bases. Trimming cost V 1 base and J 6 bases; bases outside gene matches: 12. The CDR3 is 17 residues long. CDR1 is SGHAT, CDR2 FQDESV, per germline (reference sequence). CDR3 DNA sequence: TGTGCCAGCAGCTTAGGGGCAGGGACTACACTCCCCAATGAGCAGTTCTTC. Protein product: CASSLGAGTTLPNEQFF.

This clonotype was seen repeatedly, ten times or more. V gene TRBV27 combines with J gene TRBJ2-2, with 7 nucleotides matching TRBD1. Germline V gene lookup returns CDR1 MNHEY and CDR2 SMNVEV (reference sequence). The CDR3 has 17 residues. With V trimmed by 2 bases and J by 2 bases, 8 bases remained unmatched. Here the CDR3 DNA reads TGTGCCAGCAGTTTAACCCCCGGGACAGCAAACACCGGGGAGCTGTTTTTT. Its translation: CASSLTPGTANTGELFF.

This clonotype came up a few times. The CDR3 sequence: CSARGTGNLEAFF. The DNA for the CDR3 is TGCAGTGCTAGAGGGACAGGGAATCTTGAAGCTTTCTTT. The chain recombines TRBV20-1 with TRBJ1-1; the match to TRBD1 covers 8 bases. The V gene end was trimmed by 1 base and the J gene end by 7 bases; junction bases not matched to a gene: 5. This CDR3 is built from 13 residues. Germline V lookup: CDR1 DFQATT, CDR2 SNEGSKA (reference sequence).